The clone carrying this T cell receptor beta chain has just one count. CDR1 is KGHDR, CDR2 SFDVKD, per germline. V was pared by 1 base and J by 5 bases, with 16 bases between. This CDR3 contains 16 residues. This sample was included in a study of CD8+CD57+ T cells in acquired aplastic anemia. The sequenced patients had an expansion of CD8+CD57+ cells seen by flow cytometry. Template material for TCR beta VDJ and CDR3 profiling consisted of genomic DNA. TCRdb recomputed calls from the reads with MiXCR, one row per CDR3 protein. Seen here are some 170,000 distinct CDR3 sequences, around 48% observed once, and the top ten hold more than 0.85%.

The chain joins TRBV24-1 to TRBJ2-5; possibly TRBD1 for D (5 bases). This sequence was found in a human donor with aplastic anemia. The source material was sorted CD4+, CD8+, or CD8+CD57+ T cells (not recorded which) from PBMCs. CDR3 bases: TGTGCCACCAGTGATTTCGACGCACAGGCGTGGGAGACCCAGTACTTC. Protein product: CATSDFDAQAWETQYF.